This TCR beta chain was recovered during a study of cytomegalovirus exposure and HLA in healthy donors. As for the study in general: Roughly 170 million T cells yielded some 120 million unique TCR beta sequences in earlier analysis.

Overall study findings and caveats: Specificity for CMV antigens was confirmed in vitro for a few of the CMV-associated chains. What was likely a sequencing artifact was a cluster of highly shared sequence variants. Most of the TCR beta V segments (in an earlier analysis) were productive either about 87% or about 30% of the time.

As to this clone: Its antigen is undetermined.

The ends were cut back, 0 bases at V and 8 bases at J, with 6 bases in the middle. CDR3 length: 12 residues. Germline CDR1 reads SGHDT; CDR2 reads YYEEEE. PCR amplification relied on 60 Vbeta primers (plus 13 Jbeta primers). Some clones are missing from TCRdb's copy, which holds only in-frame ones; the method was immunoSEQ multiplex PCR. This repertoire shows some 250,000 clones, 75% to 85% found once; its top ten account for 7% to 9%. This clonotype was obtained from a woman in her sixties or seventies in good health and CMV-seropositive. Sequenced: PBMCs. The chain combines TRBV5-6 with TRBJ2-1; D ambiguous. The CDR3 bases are TGTGCCAGCAGCTTGGCAGGCTATGAGCAGTTCTTC. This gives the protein CASSLAGYEQFF.